These T cell receptor beta chains were read from a single sample in a study of T cell responses to AZD1222 COVID-19 vaccine. Repertoires were generated with immunoSEQ multiplex PCR, while TCRdb's copy carries only in-frame clones and drops some. The table shows 150,000 to 200,000 clones, with more than 90% occurring only once. The sequenced sample was peripheral blood, obtained on day 0 of AZD1222 vaccination. The receptors originated from an adult in good health. CDR3s include the opening cysteine and the closing phenylalanine or tryptophan. Each record gives: V gene, D gene, clone size, CDR3 length, J gene, CDR3 DNA, CDR3 protein. The D gene is left open where the match is weak. Size values are once, few and many counts, or a class for expanded clones, and some rows have none.

V gene: TRBV6-5
D gene: .
clone size: .
CDR3 length: 16
J gene: TRBJ1-2
CDR3 DNA: TGTGCCAGCAGTTACTCGGGGTTGTCCAGGAGCTATGGCTACACCTTC
CDR3 protein: CASSYSGLSRSYGYTF

V gene: TRBV19
D gene: TRBD2
clone size: .
CDR3 length: 13
J gene: TRBJ2-1
CDR3 DNA: TGTGCCACGACTAGCGGGAGGTACAATGAGCAGTTCTTC
CDR3 protein: CATTSGRYNEQFF

V gene: TRBV5-4
D gene: .
clone size: .
CDR3 length: 16
J gene: TRBJ2-2
CDR3 DNA: TGTGCCAGCAGGGCCGGGACCCTTACGAACACCGGGGAGCTGTTTTTT
CDR3 protein: CASRAGTLTNTGELFF

V gene: TRBV10-3
D gene: TRBD2
clone size: few
CDR3 length: 15
J gene: TRBJ2-7
CDR3 DNA: TGTGCCATCAGTGAGTCCCTAGCGGGAACGAGCGAGCAGTACTTC
CDR3 protein: CAISESLAGTSEQYF

V gene: TRBV12-5
D gene: TRBD1
clone size: .
CDR3 length: 19
J gene: TRBJ1-1
CDR3 DNA: TGTGCTAGTGGTTTGGCCCTCTTATCCGGACAGGGGATGAACACTGAAGCTTTCTTT
CDR3 protein: CASGLALLSGQGMNTEAFF

V gene: TRBV6-5
D gene: .
clone size: once
CDR3 length: 14
J gene: TRBJ2-3
CDR3 DNA: TGTGCCAGCAGACCCCCGCGGGGCCAGGATACGCAGTATTTT
CDR3 protein: CASRPPRGQDTQYF

V gene: TRBV10-3
D gene: .
clone size: once
CDR3 length: 16
J gene: TRBJ2-2
CDR3 DNA: TGTGCCATCAGTGTTAATCCATTAGGGAACACCGGGGAGCTGTTTTTT
CDR3 protein: CAISVNPLGNTGELFF

V gene: TRBV4-1
D gene: .
clone size: .
CDR3 length: 16
J gene: TRBJ1-6
CDR3 DNA: TGCGCCAGCAGCCAAGTTAAAGGAACGGGGAATTCACCCCTCCACTTT
CDR3 protein: CASSQVKGTGNSPLHF

V gene: TRBV19
D gene: .
clone size: once
CDR3 length: 16
J gene: TRBJ1-2
CDR3 DNA: TGTGCCAGTAGTATAGGGATAGGGGATTTTAACTATGGCTACACCTTC
CDR3 protein: CASSIGIGDFNYGYTF

V gene: TRBV4-1
D gene: .
clone size: .
CDR3 length: 18
J gene: TRBJ2-1
CDR3 DNA: TGCGCCAGCAGCCAAGATTCCTCTGGCGGCCCCTTTTACAATGAGCAGTTCTTC
CDR3 protein: CASSQDSSGGPFYNEQFF

V gene: TRBV15
D gene: .
clone size: .
CDR3 length: 14
J gene: TRBJ2-7
CDR3 DNA: TGTGCCACCAGCGCAGGGGCGGACTCCTACGAGCAGTACTTC
CDR3 protein: CATSAGADSYEQYF

V gene: TRBV18
D gene: .
clone size: .
CDR3 length: 13
J gene: TRBJ2-3
CDR3 DNA: TGTGCCAGCTCACCCGGTGCATCAGATACGCAGTATTTT
CDR3 protein: CASSPGASDTQYF

V gene: TRBV6-6
D gene: .
clone size: .
CDR3 length: 15
J gene: TRBJ2-2
CDR3 DNA: TGTGCCAGCAGTTACAGGGTTGCGAACACCGGGGAGCTGTTTTTT
CDR3 protein: CASSYRVANTGELFF

V gene: TRBV7-9
D gene: .
clone size: .
CDR3 length: 15
J gene: TRBJ1-1
CDR3 DNA: TGTGCCAGCAGCTTAGCGGGACGGATGAACACTGAAGCTTTCTTT
CDR3 protein: CASSLAGRMNTEAFF

V gene: TRBV5-4
D gene: TRBD2
clone size: .
CDR3 length: 15
J gene: TRBJ2-7
CDR3 DNA: TGTGCCAGCAGCTTGGGGACTAGCGGGATCTACGAGCAGTACTTC
CDR3 protein: CASSLGTSGIYEQYF

V gene: TRBV2
D gene: TRBD1
clone size: .
CDR3 length: 13
J gene: TRBJ2-3
CDR3 DNA: TGTGCCAGCGGGACAGCCAGCACAGATACGCAGTATTTT
CDR3 protein: CASGTASTDTQYF

V gene: TRBV9
D gene: .
clone size: .
CDR3 length: 14
J gene: TRBJ1-5
CDR3 DNA: TGTGCCAGCAGCGCCTACTTTAGCAATCAGCCCCAGCATTTT
CDR3 protein: CASSAYFSNQPQHF

V gene: TRBV5-1
D gene: .
clone size: few
CDR3 length: 15
J gene: TRBJ2-2
CDR3 DNA: TGCGCCAGCAGCCCGGTGGCCGCCAACACCGGGGAGCTGTTTTTT
CDR3 protein: CASSPVAANTGELFF

V gene: TRBV18
D gene: .
clone size: .
CDR3 length: 18
J gene: TRBJ2-2
CDR3 DNA: TGTGCCAGCTCACCATATTTGGCGGCTAGCGCGAACACCGGGGAGCTGTTTTTT
CDR3 protein: CASSPYLAASANTGELFF

V gene: TRBV7-9
D gene: .
clone size: .
CDR3 length: 14
J gene: TRBJ1-1
CDR3 DNA: TGTGCCAGCAGCCCCCACTACCAGGGGACTGAAGCTTTCTTT
CDR3 protein: CASSPHYQGTEAFF

V gene: TRBV12-3/TRBV12-4
D gene: .
clone size: .
CDR3 length: 13
J gene: TRBJ2-7
CDR3 DNA: TGTGCCAGCAGTTCCGGGACTGTTTACGAGCAGTACTTC
CDR3 protein: CASSSGTVYEQYF

V gene: TRBV5-6
D gene: TRBD1
clone size: .
CDR3 length: 15
J gene: TRBJ1-2
CDR3 DNA: TGTGCCAGCCAATGGGATCTAACAGGGGAGTATGGCTACACCTTC
CDR3 protein: CASQWDLTGEYGYTF

V gene: TRBV27
D gene: .
clone size: once
CDR3 length: 16
J gene: TRBJ2-3
CDR3 DNA: TGTGCCAGCAGTTTGGGGACCCACGCCCCCACAGATACGCAGTATTTT
CDR3 protein: CASSLGTHAPTDTQYF

V gene: TRBV19
D gene: .
clone size: .
CDR3 length: 14
J gene: TRBJ2-7
CDR3 DNA: TGTGCCAGTAGTATGGGCAGGCAGGGGTTCGAGCAGTACTTC
CDR3 protein: CASSMGRQGFEQYF

V gene: TRBV7-2
D gene: .
clone size: few
CDR3 length: 13
J gene: TRBJ1-5
CDR3 DNA: TGTGCCAGCAGACTTACGGGCAATCAGCCCCAGCATTTT
CDR3 protein: CASRLTGNQPQHF

V gene: TRBV29-1
D gene: .
clone size: .
CDR3 length: 15
J gene: TRBJ1-1
CDR3 DNA: TGCAGCGTTCTCTTGGGCGGACAGAAGAACACTGAAGCTTTCTTT
CDR3 protein: CSVLLGGQKNTEAFF

V gene: TRBV19
D gene: .
clone size: .
CDR3 length: 12
J gene: TRBJ2-5
CDR3 DNA: TGTGCCAGTAGCAACAGGGTTGAGACCCAGTACTTC
CDR3 protein: CASSNRVETQYF

V gene: TRBV7-9
D gene: .
clone size: once
CDR3 length: 19
J gene: TRBJ2-3
CDR3 DNA: TGTGCCAGCAGCCACTTACGTAGGTCGGAAGTAGGGTATTCAGATACGCAGTATTTT
CDR3 protein: CASSHLRRSEVGYSDTQYF

V gene: TRBV7-9
D gene: .
clone size: .
CDR3 length: 13
J gene: TRBJ1-2
CDR3 DNA: TGTGCCAGCAGCTCCACTGCTTCTTGGGGCTACACCTTC
CDR3 protein: CASSSTASWGYTF

V gene: TRBV6-5
D gene: .
clone size: .
CDR3 length: 14
J gene: TRBJ2-2
CDR3 DNA: TGTGCCAGCACCCTGAGAGGGGACACCGGGGAGCTGTTTTTT
CDR3 protein: CASTLRGDTGELFF

V gene: TRBV12-3/TRBV12-4
D gene: .
clone size: .
CDR3 length: 13
J gene: TRBJ1-2
CDR3 DNA: TGTGCCAGCAGTTCCCAGGGTTTCTATGGCTACACCTTC
CDR3 protein: CASSSQGFYGYTF

V gene: TRBV7-6
D gene: TRBD1
clone size: .
CDR3 length: 17
J gene: TRBJ1-2
CDR3 DNA: TGTGCCAGCAGCTTAGCGACAGGGGTGTTAGGGTACTATGGCTACACCTTC
CDR3 protein: CASSLATGVLGYYGYTF